Below, 20 T cell receptor beta chains from the same sample are listed, as sequenced in a study of Graves' ophthalmopathy and Graves' hyperthyroidism. Investigators amplified TCR beta CDR3 regions from RNA transcripts. The first-round RT-PCR employed HTBI primers together with the Qiagen OneStep RT-PCR kit. A multiplex PCR was then performed as the second round. MiXCR was run by TCRdb on the multiplex PCR reads, yielding one entry per CDR3 protein. The top ten clones hold 44% of a sample with almost 750,000 distinct CDR3 sequences, roughly 41% of them seen once. Sample: peripheral blood. The receptor source for this set is an adult man with Graves' ophthalmopathy.

The chain combines TRBV29-1 with TRBJ2-2, with 10 nucleotides matching TRBD2. The germline V gene encodes CDR1 SQVTM and CDR2 ANQGSEA. The CDR3 length is 15 residues. V lost 6 bases and J lost 6; bases outside the gene matches: 10. This CDR3 is CSVALSGRVSGELFF. In nucleotides, the CDR3 is TGCAGCGTGGCTCTAAGCGGGAGGGTGTCCGGGGAGCTGTTTTTT.

To note about this clonotype: Its ends do not fully match the called genes, so a read error is possible. V gene TRBV10-3 combines with J gene TRBJ1-1; no reliable D call. Germline assignment: CDR1 ENHRY and CDR2 SYGVKD. This CDR3 comprises 15 residues. CDR3: CASSLSPDGNTEAFF. For the CDR3, the DNA is TGTGCCAGCAGTTTATCGCCAGACGGGAACACTGAAGCTTTCTTT.

This clonotype was seen repeatedly, ten times or more. DNA of the CDR3: TGTGCCACCGCATTAAAAGGGAACACTGAAGCTTTCTTT. This gives the protein CATALKGNTEAFF. The chain joins TRBV7-9 to TRBJ1-1; D is undetermined. The V end was cut by 10 bases, the J end by 1 base, with 13 bases between. Germline V gives CDR1 SEHNR, CDR2 FQNEAQ (reference sequence). This CDR3 comprises 13 residues.

V and J are TRBV7-9 and TRBJ1-3, with TRBD1 as a possible D gene (5 bases). Trimming left V 7 bases short and J 0 bases short, with 13 bases between. Germline V gene data show CDR1 as SEHNR and CDR2 as FQNEAQ (reference sequence). The CDR3 contains 15 residues. The CDR3 protein is CASTRTGGSGNTIYF. Written as DNA, the CDR3 is TGTGCCAGCACCCGGACGGGGGGCTCTGGAAACACCATATATTTT.

The gene calls are TRBV15 and TRBJ1-4; D unclear. The CDR3 covers 16 residues. Germline CDR1 LNHNV, CDR2 YYDKDF (reference sequence). Trimming pared 1 base from V and 3 bases from J, leaving 12 bases between. The CDR3 DNA follows: TGTGCCACCAGCAGAGGGGAGGAGGGTGCTAATGAAAAACTGTTTTTT. The encoded protein is CATSRGEEGANEKLFF.

The chain joins TRBV25-1 to TRBJ2-3; tentatively, D is TRBD1 or TRBD2 (5 bases each). The CDR3 spans 15 residues. Germline CDR1 is MGHDK and CDR2 is SYGVNS. Trimming left V 2 bases short and J 3 bases short, with 12 bases between. The CDR3 protein is CASSEPRDVTDTQYF. Written as DNA, the CDR3 is TGTGCCAGCAGTGAACCCAGGGACGTAACAGATACGCAGTATTTT.

This chain connects TRBV7-6 to TRBJ2-5; 11 bases are shared with TRBD1. This CDR3 is 16 amino acids long. Germline CDR1 reads SGHVS; CDR2 reads FNYEAQ. J lost 4 bases, V lost 0 bases, and 4 bases had no gene match. CDR3 sequence: CASSLAWTGGRETQYF. The CDR3 DNA follows: TGTGCCAGCAGCTTAGCCTGGACAGGGGGCCGAGAGACCCAGTACTTC.

The rearrangement joins TRBV11-2 to TRBJ1-6; 9 bases line up with TRBD1. CDR3 length: 17 amino acids. Germline V gives CDR1 SGHAT, CDR2 FQNNGV. The V segment lost 5 bases and the J segment 9 bases; nucleotides outside the gene matches: 14. The CDR3 sequence is CASSVFGRDRESSPLHF. The DNA of the CDR3 is TGTGCCAGCAGCGTATTCGGCCGGGACAGGGAGAGTTCACCCCTCCACTTT.

The chain carries TRBV11-2 and TRBJ1-6; maybe TRBD1 (6 bases). Trimming removed 3 bases from V and 0 bases from J, with 18 bases in between. The CDR3 spans 19 residues. Germline-derived CDR1 and CDR2 are SGHAT and FQNNGV. Here the CDR3 reads CASSFSLGQRSSYNSPLHF. DNA for the CDR3: TGTGCCAGCAGCTTCAGCCTCGGACAGAGAAGCTCCTATAATTCACCCCTCCACTTT.

The V gene is TRBV12-3 or TRBV12-4, the J gene TRBJ1-1; 7 bases match TRBD1. The CDR3 runs to 12 residues. V lost 6 bases, J lost 10 bases, and 8 bases stayed unmatched. The CDR3 loop is CASSSRQGPAFF. The CDR3, as DNA: TGTGCCAGCAGCTCCCGACAGGGCCCAGCTTTCTTT.

Points on this clonotype: This could be a read error, since a much larger clone is one nucleotide away. The rearrangement joins TRBV19 to TRBJ1-5, with 8 bases aligning to TRBD1. There are 15 residues in the CDR3. CDR1 is LNHDA and CDR2 is SQIVND in the germline V gene (reference sequence). The CDR3 nucleotides read TGTACCAGCGGCAAGGGACAGGCGAGCAATCAGCCCCAGCATTTT. Amino acids: CTSGKGQASNQPQHF. Looking up the rest from reference TRBV19 and TRBJ1-5 gives the full variable domain: DGGITQSPKYLFRKEGQNVTLSCEQNLNHDAMYWYRQDPGQGLRLIYYSQIVNDFQKGDIAEGYSVSREKKESFPLTVTSAQKNPTAFYLCTSGKGQASNQPQHFGDGTRLSIL.

This clonotype was seen only once. A clone one base away is much larger, so this may be a read error. The CDR3 does not end in the conserved phenylalanine or tryptophan, so this is likely a read error. The chain employs TRBV2 and TRBJ1-2, with TRBD1 identical over 9 bases. The V segment lost 6 bases and the J segment 7 bases; nucleotides outside the gene matches: 6. The CDR3 loop spans 13 amino acids. In germline, CDR1 is SNHLY, CDR2 FYNNEI. DNA for the CDR3: TGTGCCAGCAGGGACAGGGGTATTTTTGGCTACACCTCC. Translation: CASRDRGIFGYTS.

The chain recombines TRBV10-3 with TRBJ1-6; 7 bases are shared with TRBD1. This CDR3 spans 15 amino acids. Germline CDR1 reads ENHRY; CDR2 reads SYGVKD. After removal of 6 bases from V and 10 bases from J, the junction contained 12 bases not matched to a gene. CDR3 sequence reads: CAISDDRDPGSPLHF. Written as DNA, the CDR3 is TGTGCCATCAGCGACGACAGGGATCCAGGCTCACCCCTCCACTTT.

The V call is TRBV7-2, the J call TRBJ2-7, with unresolved D. Germline CDR1 reads SGHTA; CDR2 reads FQGNSA. The CDR3 loop spans 12 amino acids. The V end was cut by 5 bases, the J end by 2 bases, with 7 bases between. CDR3 sequence reads: CASSLHAYEQYF. The CDR3 region has the DNA TGTGCCAGCAGCCTCCACGCCTACGAGCAGTACTTC.

The rearrangement links TRBV10-3 to TRBJ2-2; 12 bases fit TRBD1. V gave up 8 bases and J gave up 5 bases; unmatched junction bases: 3. In germline, CDR1 is ENHRY, CDR2 SYGVKD. This CDR3 is built from 14 residues. The CDR3 DNA reads as TGTGCCATCCGGGACAGGGGGCCAACCGGGGAGCTGTTTTTT. Encoded protein: CAIRDRGPTGELFF.

CDR3 in DNA: TGTGCCAGCAGGCCCAACTGGTCTGAGAACACTGAAGCTTTCTTT. Translation gives CASRPNWSENTEAFF. The chain links TRBV2 to TRBJ1-1; D is uncertain. The germline V and J ends were trimmed by 6 bases and 1 base, with 15 bases remaining between them. Germline CDR1 is SNHLY and CDR2 is FYNNEI. The CDR3 consists of 15 residues.

The rearrangement joins TRBV6-5 to TRBJ1-3; 7 bases are a match to TRBD1. This CDR3 contains 15 residues. J lost 2 bases, V lost 6 bases, and 7 bases had no gene match. Germline V lookup: CDR1 MNHEY, CDR2 SVGAGI. The CDR3 DNA is TGTGCCAGCAGGCGTGACAGGGATACTGGAAACACCATATATTTT. Protein: CASRRDRDTGNTIYF.

The rearrangement links TRBV9 to TRBJ2-6, with D unresolved. Trimming took 4 bases from V and 0 from J, leaving 8 bases between them. Germline CDR1 is SGDLS and CDR2 is YYNGEE. The CDR3 is made up of 15 amino acids. This CDR3 reads CASSQAHSGANVLTF. CDR3 DNA sequence: TGTGCCAGCAGCCAAGCTCACTCTGGGGCCAACGTCCTGACTTTC.

In regard to this clonotype: In this CDR3 the conserved last residue, phenylalanine or tryptophan, is missing, so a read error is likely. It is unclear where the CDR3 begins or ends on the DNA, so no DNA is shown, and the CDR3 is as TCRdb lists it. This chain links TRBV10-2 with TRBJ1-2. CDR1 is WSHSY, CDR2 SAAADI, per germline. The CDR3 spans 12 residues, counting both ends. The CDR3 is CASSELASGATY.

This clonotype was seen a handful of times. The chain combines TRBV19 with TRBJ2-7, with 10 nucleotides matching TRBD1. The CDR3 contains 15 residues. V shed 7 bases and J 1 base; nucleotides not matched to a gene: 7. CDR1 and CDR2 from the germline V gene are LNHDA and SQIVND (reference sequence). CDR3 nucleotides: TGTGCCAGTAAGGAGGGACAGGGGACGTCCTACGAGCAGTACTTC. It translates to CASKEGQGTSYEQYF.